This is a list of T cell receptor beta chains from one sample in a study of cytomegalovirus exposure and HLA in healthy donors. Data came from immunoSEQ multiplex PCR; TCRdb stores just in-frame clones and leaves some out. The repertoire holds about 270,000 clones, roughly two thirds seen once, with approximately 2.1% in the top ten. Material for sequencing was PBMCs. The receptor source for this set is a female donor in good health and CMV-seronegative. Both conserved end residues are part of each CDR3. The D gene is left open where the match is weak. Only some rows state a clone size, as once, few, many or a class for expanded clones.

CDR3 protein	CDR3 DNA	V gene	clone size	J gene	D gene
CASSLGAGQPQHF	TGTGCCAGCAGCTTAGGGGCGGGCCAGCCCCAGCATTTT	TRBV13	NA	TRBJ1-5	NA
CSSSFGGVDTIYF	TGTTCCAGCAGCTTTGGCGGGGTAGACACCATATATTTT	TRBV7-9	NA	TRBJ1-3	NA
CASSYLAGGNTIYF	TGTGCCAGCAGTTACTTGGCAGGTGGAAACACCATATATTTT	TRBV6-5	NA	TRBJ1-3	NA
CAWGHYEQYF	TGTGCCTGGGGGCACTACGAGCAGTACTTC	TRBV30	NA	TRBJ2-7	NA
CSVAVLTSSYNEQFF	TGCAGCGTTGCCGTTCTGACTAGCTCCTACAATGAGCAGTTCTTC	TRBV29-1	few	TRBJ2-1	NA
CASKGSSSNQPQHF	TGTGCCTCTAAGGGGTCCTCTAGCAATCAGCCCCAGCATTTT	TRBV19	once	TRBJ1-5	NA
CAISESPGTRPNQPQHF	TGTGCCATCAGTGAGTCTCCAGGGACAAGACCCAATCAGCCCCAGCATTTT	TRBV10-3	NA	TRBJ1-5	NA
CASSLYGTSGKANIQYF	TGTGCCAGCAGCTTATATGGGACTAGCGGGAAAGCGAACATTCAGTACTTC	TRBV7-3	NA	TRBJ2-4	TRBD2
CASSPNGGPYEQYF	TGCGCCAGCAGCCCAAACGGGGGGCCCTACGAGCAGTACTTC	TRBV5-1	NA	TRBJ2-7	NA
CASIPGLGGTGELFF	TGCGCCAGCATCCCCGGACTAGGCGGCACCGGGGAGCTGTTTTTT	TRBV5-1	NA	TRBJ2-2	TRBD2
CASSQVRGKNTEAFF	TGTGCCAGCAGCCAAGTAAGGGGGAAGAACACTGAAGCTTTCTTT	TRBV14	NA	TRBJ1-1	NA
CATSYQEGSDGYTF	TGTGCCACCAGCTATCAGGAGGGCAGCGATGGCTACACCTTC	TRBV15	NA	TRBJ1-2	NA
CASSLAQGGDEKLFF	TGTGCCAGCAGCTTAGCGCAGGGAGGTGACGAAAAACTGTTTTTT	TRBV7-9	NA	TRBJ1-4	NA
CASSLARASGAYPHNEQFF	TGTGCCAGCAGCTTAGCGAGGGCTAGCGGGGCTTACCCCCACAATGAGCAGTTCTTC	TRBV7-6	NA	TRBJ2-1	TRBD2
CASSLVSRSGANVLTF	TGCGCCAGCAGCTTGGTTTCCAGATCTGGGGCCAACGTCCTGACTTTC	TRBV5-1	NA	TRBJ2-6	NA
CASSILRGGDSNQPQHF	TGTGCCAGTAGTATCCTTCGGGGGGGCGATAGCAATCAGCCCCAGCATTTT	TRBV19	NA	TRBJ1-5	NA
CASSLETGNYEQYF	TGTGCCAGCAGCCTCGAGACAGGGAACTACGAGCAGTACTTC	TRBV7-9	once	TRBJ2-7	TRBD1
CAWSLRRAQGKAGYTF	TGTGCCTGGAGTCTACGACGGGCACAGGGGAAGGCTGGCTACACCTTC	TRBV30	NA	TRBJ1-2	TRBD1
CASSHPTGGNTEAFF	TGCGCCAGCAGTCATCCGACAGGGGGGAACACTGAAGCTTTCTTT	TRBV23-1	NA	TRBJ1-1	TRBD1
CASSIDPGDLAKNIQYF	TGTGCCAGTAGTATAGATCCGGGGGACCTAGCCAAAAACATTCAGTACTTC	TRBV19	few	TRBJ2-4	NA
CASSRQNNEQFF	TGTGCCAGCAGTAGACAAAACAATGAGCAGTTCTTC	TRBV27	once	TRBJ2-1	NA
CASSAAGLARRDEQFF	TGTGCCAGCAGCGCCGCCGGACTAGCGAGACGGGATGAGCAGTTCTTC	TRBV9	NA	TRBJ2-1	TRBD2
CASSLEGRGSPLHF	TGCGCCAGCAGCTTGGAGGGTAGAGGGTCACCCCTCCACTTT	TRBV5-1	NA	TRBJ1-6	NA
CASKRLQGSTDTQYF	TGTGCCAGCAAACGGCTCCAGGGCTCCACAGATACGCAGTATTTT	TRBV27	NA	TRBJ2-3	NA
CASSLTSGRASYNEQFF	TGTGCCAGCAGTTTAACTAGCGGGAGGGCATCCTACAATGAGCAGTTCTTC	TRBV28	NA	TRBJ2-1	TRBD2
CASSKAGDRGYTF	TGTGCCAGCAGCAAAGCTGGAGATAGGGGCTACACCTTC	TRBV9	NA	TRBJ1-2	NA